A selection of T cell receptor beta chains follows, all from one sample in a study of OX40 agonist ivuxolimab in advanced cancers. Clones were sequenced by immunoSEQ multiplex PCR, and TCRdb holds only the in-frame ones, with some missing. The profile covers some 37,000 clones, with roughly 82% appearing a single time and around 2% taken by the ten largest. This specimen was CD4+ or CD8+ T cells sorted from blood, taken in a trial of the OX40 agonist ivuxolimab. The receptors here all came from an adult with an advanced solid tumor such as melanoma, head and neck, liver or kidney cancer. Both conserved end residues are part of each CDR3. The order of the fields is CDR3 protein, CDR3 DNA, D gene, J gene, V gene, clone size. A D gene is named only where the DNA matches it firmly. Clone size is not always given. Where it is, it says once, few, many or a class for expanded clones.

cdr3_aa: CAWGASTDTQYF
cdr3_nt: TGTGCCTGGGGGGCTAGCACAGATACGCAGTATTTT
d_call: .
j_call: TRBJ2-3
v_call: TRBV30
clone_size: .

cdr3_aa: CASSLGGTRSSGANVLTF
cdr3_nt: TGTGCCAGCAGCTTAGGCGGGACCCGGAGCTCTGGGGCCAACGTCCTGACTTTC
d_call: .
j_call: TRBJ2-6
v_call: TRBV7-3
clone_size: .

cdr3_aa: CASSWANTGELFF
cdr3_nt: TGTGCCAGCAGCTGGGCGAACACCGGGGAGCTGTTTTTT
d_call: .
j_call: TRBJ2-2
v_call: TRBV2
clone_size: .

cdr3_aa: CASGRTGPSYEQYF
cdr3_nt: TGCGCCAGCGGTCGCACAGGGCCCTCCTACGAGCAGTACTTC
d_call: .
j_call: TRBJ2-7
v_call: TRBV5-1
clone_size: .

cdr3_aa: CASSVDPDSGNTIYF
cdr3_nt: TGTGCCAGCAGCGTAGATCCAGACTCTGGAAACACCATATATTTT
d_call: .
j_call: TRBJ1-3
v_call: TRBV9
clone_size: .

cdr3_aa: CASSGRGVENYGYTF
cdr3_nt: TGTGCCAGCAGCGGAAGAGGAGTAGAGAACTATGGCTACACCTTC
d_call: .
j_call: TRBJ1-2
v_call: TRBV9
clone_size: .

cdr3_aa: CASSYRLRSANTGELFF
cdr3_nt: TGTGCCAGCAGCTATCGCCTGCGCTCTGCGAACACCGGGGAGCTGTTTTTT
d_call: .
j_call: TRBJ2-2
v_call: TRBV7-9
clone_size: few

cdr3_aa: CASSSRTGAGETQYF
cdr3_nt: TGTGCCAGCAGCTCAAGGACAGGGGCGGGGGAGACCCAGTACTTC
d_call: TRBD1
j_call: TRBJ2-5
v_call: TRBV7-8
clone_size: .

cdr3_aa: CASSPSRGYTF
cdr3_nt: TGTGCCAGCTCACCCTCGAGGGGCTACACCTTC
d_call: .
j_call: TRBJ1-2
v_call: TRBV18
clone_size: .

cdr3_aa: CASTPSRTSYQETQYF
cdr3_nt: TGTGCCAGTACCCCGAGCAGGACCAGCTACCAAGAGACCCAGTACTTC
d_call: .
j_call: TRBJ2-5
v_call: TRBV19
clone_size: once

cdr3_aa: CSVDGPGELFF
cdr3_nt: TGCAGCGTTGACGGGCCCGGGGAGCTGTTTTTT
d_call: .
j_call: TRBJ2-2
v_call: TRBV29-1
clone_size: .

cdr3_aa: CASSLGDRGRHGYTF
cdr3_nt: TGTGCCAGCAGCTTGGGAGACAGGGGGCGACATGGCTACACCTTC
d_call: TRBD1
j_call: TRBJ1-2
v_call: TRBV5-4
clone_size: .

cdr3_aa: CASSPSGTGKIAQYF
cdr3_nt: TGCGCCAGCAGCCCGTCCGGGACAGGGAAGATAGCGCAGTACTTC
d_call: TRBD1
j_call: TRBJ2-7
v_call: TRBV4-3
clone_size: .

cdr3_aa: CASSQEMGFTGELFF
cdr3_nt: TGCGCCAGCAGCCAAGAGATGGGGTTCACCGGGGAGCTGTTTTTT
d_call: .
j_call: TRBJ2-2
v_call: TRBV4-3
clone_size: .

cdr3_aa: CASSQQGQGREKLFF
cdr3_nt: TGTGCCAGCAGCCAACAGGGACAGGGGCGAGAAAAACTGTTTTTT
d_call: TRBD1
j_call: TRBJ1-4
v_call: TRBV7-2
clone_size: .

cdr3_aa: CASSPLGVRGEKLFF
cdr3_nt: TGTGCCAGCAGCCCGCTGGGAGTCCGAGGGGAAAAACTGTTTTTT
d_call: .
j_call: TRBJ1-4
v_call: TRBV7-2
clone_size: .

cdr3_aa: CSVAWRGEGTEAFF
cdr3_nt: TGCAGCGTTGCGTGGAGGGGAGAGGGCACTGAAGCTTTCTTT
d_call: .
j_call: TRBJ1-1
v_call: TRBV29-1
clone_size: few

cdr3_aa: CASSEAGGVFYGYTF
cdr3_nt: TGCGCCAGCAGTGAGGCGGGGGGGGTTTTCTATGGCTACACCTTC
d_call: .
j_call: TRBJ1-2
v_call: TRBV10-2
clone_size: .

cdr3_aa: CASSQGPANTEAFF
cdr3_nt: TGCGCCAGCAGCCAGGGCCCGGCGAACACTGAAGCTTTCTTT
d_call: .
j_call: TRBJ1-1
v_call: TRBV5-1
clone_size: .

cdr3_aa: CAWSRALNTEAFF
cdr3_nt: TGTGCCTGGTCCAGAGCCTTGAACACTGAAGCTTTCTTT
d_call: .
j_call: TRBJ1-1
v_call: TRBV30
clone_size: .

cdr3_aa: CASNGGPANYGYTF
cdr3_nt: TGTGCCAGCAACGGAGGTCCCGCTAACTATGGCTACACCTTC
d_call: .
j_call: TRBJ1-2
v_call: TRBV7-9
clone_size: .

cdr3_aa: CASSWGGNTGELFF
cdr3_nt: TGTGCCAGCAGTTGGGGGGGAAACACCGGGGAGCTGTTTTTT
d_call: TRBD2
j_call: TRBJ2-2
v_call: TRBV6-5
clone_size: .

cdr3_aa: CASSLNGPGTSGNTIYF
cdr3_nt: TGTGCCAGCAGCTTAAATGGGCCCGGGACCTCTGGAAACACCATATATTTT
d_call: .
j_call: TRBJ1-3
v_call: TRBV7-2
clone_size: .

cdr3_aa: CASRPKGQGYSPLHF
cdr3_nt: TGTGCCTCCAGACCAAAGGGACAGGGTTATTCACCCCTCCACTTT
d_call: TRBD1
j_call: TRBJ1-6
v_call: TRBV30
clone_size: .

cdr3_aa: CASSLREGHNTGELFF
cdr3_nt: TGCGCCAGCAGCTTAAGGGAAGGCCATAACACCGGGGAGCTGTTTTTT
d_call: .
j_call: TRBJ2-2
v_call: TRBV5-1
clone_size: .

cdr3_aa: CASSRPGVGEQYF
cdr3_nt: TGCGCCAGCAGTCGGCCAGGGGTAGGCGAGCAGTACTTC
d_call: .
j_call: TRBJ2-7
v_call: TRBV10-2
clone_size: .

cdr3_aa: CASSLDRVRIYGYTF
cdr3_nt: TGTGCCAGCAGCCTGGACAGGGTCAGGATCTATGGCTACACCTTC
d_call: TRBD1
j_call: TRBJ1-2
v_call: TRBV5-6
clone_size: .

cdr3_aa: CASSLAATGDYGYTF
cdr3_nt: TGTGCCAGCAGCTTAGCGGCAACTGGGGACTATGGCTACACCTTC
d_call: .
j_call: TRBJ1-2
v_call: TRBV7-2
clone_size: .

cdr3_aa: CASSVGSWNTEAFF
cdr3_nt: TGTGCCAGCAGCGTTGGTAGTTGGAACACTGAAGCTTTCTTT
d_call: .
j_call: TRBJ1-1
v_call: TRBV9
clone_size: .

cdr3_aa: CASSGGDVGETQYF
cdr3_nt: TGTGCCAGCAGTGGGGGGGACGTTGGAGAGACCCAGTACTTC
d_call: .
j_call: TRBJ2-5
v_call: TRBV25-1
clone_size: .

cdr3_aa: CASSALAGNTGELFF
cdr3_nt: TGCGCCAGCAGCGCGTTAGCGGGGAACACCGGGGAGCTGTTTTTT
d_call: TRBD2
j_call: TRBJ2-2
v_call: TRBV5-1
clone_size: .

cdr3_aa: CASSGTVRDSSYNEQFF
cdr3_nt: TGTGCCAGCAGCGGTACGGTCCGGGATAGCTCCTACAATGAGCAGTTCTTC
d_call: .
j_call: TRBJ2-1
v_call: TRBV9
clone_size: .

cdr3_aa: CASSLGLTGVQETQYF
cdr3_nt: TGTGCCAGCAGCTTGGGCCTGACAGGGGTCCAAGAGACCCAGTACTTC
d_call: TRBD1
j_call: TRBJ2-5
v_call: TRBV7-8
clone_size: .

cdr3_aa: CASPPSRAGGLNEQFF
cdr3_nt: TGTGCCAGCCCTCCTTCGAGAGCGGGGGGGCTGAATGAGCAGTTCTTC
d_call: TRBD2
j_call: TRBJ2-1
v_call: TRBV7-2
clone_size: .

cdr3_aa: CAVQGGGVNEQFF
cdr3_nt: TGTGCCGTTCAAGGGGGCGGGGTCAATGAGCAGTTCTTC
d_call: .
j_call: TRBJ2-1
v_call: TRBV10-3
clone_size: .

cdr3_aa: CASSVGTSGAQETQYF
cdr3_nt: TGTGCCAGCAGCGTCGGGACTAGCGGGGCTCAAGAGACCCAGTACTTC
d_call: TRBD2
j_call: TRBJ2-5
v_call: TRBV9
clone_size: once

cdr3_aa: CASSEWGGFTYNEQFF
cdr3_nt: TGTGCCAGCAGTGAATGGGGGGGATTTACCTACAATGAGCAGTTCTTC
d_call: TRBD2
j_call: TRBJ2-1
v_call: TRBV2
clone_size: .

cdr3_aa: CASSPAGGGQETQYF
cdr3_nt: TGTGCCAGCAGCCCCGCGGGCGGGGGACAAGAGACCCAGTACTTC
d_call: TRBD2
j_call: TRBJ2-5
v_call: TRBV5-4
clone_size: .

cdr3_aa: CASSLDILSSYNSPLHF
cdr3_nt: TGCGCCAGCAGCTTGGATATTCTGAGCTCCTATAATTCACCCCTCCACTTT
d_call: .
j_call: TRBJ1-6
v_call: TRBV5-1
clone_size: .

cdr3_aa: CASSRTSAATQYF
cdr3_nt: TGTGCCAGCAGCCGAACGAGTGCAGCTACGCAGTATTTT
d_call: .
j_call: TRBJ2-3
v_call: TRBV16
clone_size: .

cdr3_aa: CASNRQGWYEQYF
cdr3_nt: TGTGCCAGCAACCGACAGGGGTGGTACGAGCAGTACTTC
d_call: TRBD1
j_call: TRBJ2-7
v_call: TRBV7-8
clone_size: .

cdr3_aa: CASSHNEGRRETQYF
cdr3_nt: TGTGCCAGCAGCCACAACGAGGGGCGCCGAGAAACCCAGTACTTC
d_call: .
j_call: TRBJ2-5
v_call: TRBV11-2
clone_size: once

cdr3_aa: CSVHTGQGVPYEQYF
cdr3_nt: TGCAGCGTCCACACGGGACAGGGGGTACCCTACGAGCAGTACTTC
d_call: TRBD1
j_call: TRBJ2-7
v_call: TRBV29-1
clone_size: .

cdr3_aa: CASSSWVSRRGDTQYF
cdr3_nt: TGTGCCAGCAGCTCCTGGGTTTCGAGGAGAGGAGATACGCAGTATTTT
d_call: .
j_call: TRBJ2-3
v_call: TRBV7-9
clone_size: .

cdr3_aa: CASGLAGAPYNEQFF
cdr3_nt: TGTGCTAGTGGACTAGCGGGGGCCCCCTACAATGAGCAGTTCTTC
d_call: TRBD2
j_call: TRBJ2-1
v_call: TRBV12-5
clone_size: .

cdr3_aa: CASSLGQGSSSGNTIYF
cdr3_nt: TGCGCCAGCAGCTTGGGGCAGGGGTCGAGCTCTGGAAACACCATATATTTT
d_call: .
j_call: TRBJ1-3
v_call: TRBV5-1
clone_size: .

cdr3_aa: CAWRGLAEETQYF
cdr3_nt: TGTGCCTGGAGAGGACTAGCCGAAGAGACCCAGTACTTC
d_call: TRBD2
j_call: TRBJ2-5
v_call: TRBV30
clone_size: .